The T cell receptor (beta chain) under discussion was sequenced for a study of cytotoxic CD8 clonotypes in ibrutinib-treated CLL. TCRdb keeps only in-frame clones here, not all; method: immunoSEQ multiplex PCR. The sample has more than 6,500 clones, 60% to 80% seen once; the top ten hold more than 25%. The TCR beta libraries used 1.5 to 2 micrograms of genomic DNA that came from cryopreserved PBMCs. The CDR3 extends over 14 amino acids. Per the germline V gene, CDR1 is MNHEY and CDR2 is SVGAGI. V dropped 6 bases and J dropped 7 bases, with 19 bases sitting between them. This TCR derives from a human donor with chronic lymphocytic leukemia. The gene calls are TRBV6-5 and TRBJ2-7, with D perhaps TRBD1 or TRBD2 (6 bases each). The source material was PBMCs, sampled before ibrutinib treatment. The CDR3 DNA reads as TGTGCCAGCAGACGGGATGGGGGGCGCTTGGAGCAGTACTTC. Protein: CASRRDGGRLEQYF.